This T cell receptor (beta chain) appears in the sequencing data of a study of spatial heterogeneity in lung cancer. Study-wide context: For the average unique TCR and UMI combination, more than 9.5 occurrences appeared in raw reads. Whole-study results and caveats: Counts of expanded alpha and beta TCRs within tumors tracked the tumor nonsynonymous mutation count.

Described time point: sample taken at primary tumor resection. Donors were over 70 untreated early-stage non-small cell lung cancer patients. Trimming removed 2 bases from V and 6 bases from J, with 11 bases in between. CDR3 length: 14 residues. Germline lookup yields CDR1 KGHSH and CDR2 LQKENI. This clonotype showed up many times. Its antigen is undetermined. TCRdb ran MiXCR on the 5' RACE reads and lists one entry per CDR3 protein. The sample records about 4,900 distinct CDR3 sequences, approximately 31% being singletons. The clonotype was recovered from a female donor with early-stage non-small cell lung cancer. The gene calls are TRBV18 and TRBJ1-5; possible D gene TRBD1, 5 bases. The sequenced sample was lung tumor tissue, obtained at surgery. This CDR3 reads CASSPGRATQPQHF. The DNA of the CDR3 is TGTGCCAGCTCACCAGGCAGGGCCACTCAGCCCCAGCATTTT.